The rows below give T cell receptor beta chains drawn from one sample of a study of blood T cell repertoires in COVID-19. Assay used: immunoSEQ multiplex PCR; TCRdb lists only in-frame clones, some missing. The data hold about 250,000 clones, with approximately 85% observed a single time. Input material: peripheral blood. The receptors originated from a man aged 50 to 60 with acute or convalescent COVID-19. Both conserved end residues are part of each CDR3. The D gene is left open where the match is weak. For some rows the clone size is stated as once, few or many, or as a class when expanded; others skip it.

J: TRBJ2-7
D: .
size: .
V: TRBV19
CDR3: CASSPPPIRHFSEQYF
DNA: TGTGCCAGTAGTCCCCCCCCGATCAGGCACTTCTCCGAGCAGTACTTC

J: TRBJ1-5
D: .
size: few
V: TRBV6-2/TRBV6-3
CDR3: CASSLPRTEDQPQHF
DNA: TGTGCCAGCAGCCTACCCCGGACAGAGGATCAGCCCCAGCATTTT

J: TRBJ2-7
D: TRBD2
size: .
V: TRBV30
CDR3: CAWSGLAGTSYEQYF
DNA: TGTGCCTGGAGTGGACTAGCGGGGACCTCCTACGAGCAGTACTTC

J: TRBJ1-4
D: .
size: .
V: TRBV6-1
CDR3: CASSERAGGSEKLFF
DNA: TGTGCCAGCAGTGAAAGGGCCGGAGGGAGTGAAAAACTGTTTTTT

J: TRBJ1-1
D: .
size: .
V: TRBV18
CDR3: CASSPVLGAVSEAFF
DNA: TGTGCCAGCTCCCCGGTTTTAGGAGCGGTATCTGAAGCTTTCTTT

J: TRBJ1-5
D: TRBD1
size: .
V: TRBV7-9
CDR3: CASSSTGGWQPQHF
DNA: TGTGCCAGCAGCTCGACAGGGGGTTGGCAGCCCCAGCATTTT

J: TRBJ1-5
D: .
size: .
V: TRBV2
CDR3: CASSDYGGYSNQPQHF
DNA: TGTGCCAGCAGTGATTACGGGGGGTATAGCAATCAGCCCCAGCATTTT

J: TRBJ2-7
D: TRBD1
size: .
V: TRBV9
CDR3: CASSQGDGPSYEQYF
DNA: TGTGCCAGCAGCCAGGGGGACGGGCCGTCCTACGAGCAGTACTTC

J: TRBJ2-2
D: .
size: .
V: TRBV21-1
CDR3: CASILKRTGRLAGELFF
DNA: TGTGCCAGCATCCTAAAGCGGACAGGGCGTTTAGCCGGGGAGCTGTTTTTT

J: TRBJ1-6
D: .
size: .
V: TRBV5-1
CDR3: CASSLAGKENRDFNSPLHF
DNA: TGCGCCAGCAGCTTGGCCGGGAAGGAAAATAGGGACTTTAATTCACCCCTCCACTTT

J: TRBJ2-7
D: .
size: .
V: TRBV18
CDR3: CASSPGDKSSYEQYF
DNA: TGTGCCAGCTCACCGGGGGACAAGAGCTCCTACGAGCAGTACTTC

J: TRBJ1-4
D: TRBD1
size: .
V: TRBV2
CDR3: CAKGQGEKLFF
DNA: TGTGCCAAAGGACAGGGTGAAAAACTGTTTTTT

J: TRBJ2-5
D: TRBD2
size: .
V: TRBV27
CDR3: CASSTGTSGMQYF
DNA: TGTGCCAGCAGTACAGGGACTAGCGGGATGCAGTACTTC

J: TRBJ2-1
D: TRBD2
size: .
V: TRBV19
CDR3: CASSMGSGRYNEQFF
DNA: TGTGCCAGTAGTATGGGTAGCGGGAGGTACAATGAGCAGTTCTTC

J: TRBJ1-5
D: .
size: .
V: TRBV12-3/TRBV12-4
CDR3: CASSLGQDDPQHF
DNA: TGTGCCAGCAGTTTAGGACAAGATGACCCCCAGCATTTT

J: TRBJ2-1
D: TRBD2
size: .
V: TRBV27
CDR3: CASSLGTSGYNEQFF
DNA: TGTGCCAGCAGTTTAGGGACTAGCGGATACAATGAGCAGTTCTTC

J: TRBJ2-4
D: .
size: .
V: TRBV4-1
CDR3: CASSQHGSVTYKNIQYF
DNA: TGCGCCAGCAGCCAACACGGGTCCGTCACTTACAAAAACATTCAGTACTTC

J: TRBJ2-6
D: .
size: .
V: TRBV4-1
CDR3: CASSQPLGTGSLSGANVLTF
DNA: TGCGCCAGCAGCCAACCCCTTGGCACAGGCTCCCTCTCTGGGGCCAACGTCCTGACTTTC

J: TRBJ1-2
D: .
size: .
V: TRBV5-4
CDR3: CASSFAGTNYGYTF
DNA: TGTGCCAGCAGCTTCGCAGGGACTAACTATGGCTACACCTTC